The entry below describes one T cell receptor beta chain. Here immunoSEQ multiplex PCR was the method, and the copy in TCRdb shows in-frame clones only, minus some. Among some 27,000 clones listed, roughly two thirds were seen once. This entry is derived from a study of blood T cell repertoires in COVID-19. Sequencing input: peripheral blood. The TCR originated in a human donor in a cohort sampled during active COVID-19.

CDR3 DNA: TGTGCCAGCAGCCCTAAACAGGGTACTAACTATGGCTACACCTTC. It codes for CASSPKQGTNYGYTF. V gene TRBV7-2 combines with J gene TRBJ1-2; maybe TRBD1 (6 bases). CDR3 length: 15 amino acids. The germline V and J ends were trimmed by 5 bases and 0 bases, with 13 bases remaining between them. CDR1 SGHTA and CDR2 FQGNSA come from the germline V gene.